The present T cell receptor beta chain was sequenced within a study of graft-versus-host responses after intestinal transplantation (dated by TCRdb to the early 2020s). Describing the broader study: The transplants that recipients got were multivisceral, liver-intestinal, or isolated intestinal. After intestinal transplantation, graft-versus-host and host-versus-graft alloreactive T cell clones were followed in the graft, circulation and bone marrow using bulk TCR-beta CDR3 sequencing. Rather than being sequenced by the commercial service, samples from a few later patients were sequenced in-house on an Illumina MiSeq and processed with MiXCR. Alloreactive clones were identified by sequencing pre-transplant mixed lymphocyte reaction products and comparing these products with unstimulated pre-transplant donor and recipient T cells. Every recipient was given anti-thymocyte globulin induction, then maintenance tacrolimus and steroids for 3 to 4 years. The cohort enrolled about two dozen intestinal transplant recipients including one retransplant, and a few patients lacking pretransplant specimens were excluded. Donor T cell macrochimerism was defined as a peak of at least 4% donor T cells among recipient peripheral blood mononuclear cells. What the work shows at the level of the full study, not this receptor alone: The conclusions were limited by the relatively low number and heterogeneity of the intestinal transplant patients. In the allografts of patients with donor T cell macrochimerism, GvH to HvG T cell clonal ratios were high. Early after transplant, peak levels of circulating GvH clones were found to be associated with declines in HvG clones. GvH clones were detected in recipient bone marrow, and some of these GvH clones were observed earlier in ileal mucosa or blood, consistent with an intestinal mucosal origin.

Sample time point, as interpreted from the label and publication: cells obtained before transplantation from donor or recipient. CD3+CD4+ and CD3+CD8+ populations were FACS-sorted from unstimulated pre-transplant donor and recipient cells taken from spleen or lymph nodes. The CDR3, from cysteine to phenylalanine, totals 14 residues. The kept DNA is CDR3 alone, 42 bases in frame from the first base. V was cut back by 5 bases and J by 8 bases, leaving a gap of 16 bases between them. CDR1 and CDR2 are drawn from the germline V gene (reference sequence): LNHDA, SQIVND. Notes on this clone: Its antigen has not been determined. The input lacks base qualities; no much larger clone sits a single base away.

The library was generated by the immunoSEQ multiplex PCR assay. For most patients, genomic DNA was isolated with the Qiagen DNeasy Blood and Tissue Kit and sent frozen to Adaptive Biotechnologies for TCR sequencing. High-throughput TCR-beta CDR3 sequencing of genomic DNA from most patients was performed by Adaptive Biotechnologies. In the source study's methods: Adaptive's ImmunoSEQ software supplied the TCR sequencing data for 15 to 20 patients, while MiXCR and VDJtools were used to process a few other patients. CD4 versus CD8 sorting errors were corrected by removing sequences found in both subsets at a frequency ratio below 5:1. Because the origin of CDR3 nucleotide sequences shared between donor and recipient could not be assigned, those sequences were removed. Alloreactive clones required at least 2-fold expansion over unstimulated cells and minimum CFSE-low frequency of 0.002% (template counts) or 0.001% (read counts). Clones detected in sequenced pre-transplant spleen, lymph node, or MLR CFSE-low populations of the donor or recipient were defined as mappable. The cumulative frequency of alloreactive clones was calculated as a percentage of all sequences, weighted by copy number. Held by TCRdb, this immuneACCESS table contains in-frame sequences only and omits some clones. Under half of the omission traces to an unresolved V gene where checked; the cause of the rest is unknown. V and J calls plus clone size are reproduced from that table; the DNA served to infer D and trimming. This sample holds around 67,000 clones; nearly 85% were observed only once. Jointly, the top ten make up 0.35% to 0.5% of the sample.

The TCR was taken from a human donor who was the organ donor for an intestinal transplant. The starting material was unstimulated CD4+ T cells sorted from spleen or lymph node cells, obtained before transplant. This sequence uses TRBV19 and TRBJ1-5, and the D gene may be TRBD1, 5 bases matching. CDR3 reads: CASSLGQAIKPQHF. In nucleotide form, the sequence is TGTGCCAGTAGTTTAGGACAAGCAATCAAGCCCCAGCATTTT.